Sequencing of this T cell receptor beta chain was carried out in a study of T cells after yellow fever vaccination. Looking at the study overall: Preparation used SMART-Seq v4 Ultra Low Input for the low-cell-number fractions.

This CDR3 has 15 residues. Conversion of TCR transcripts into cDNA relied on 5'RACE template switching, which added a universal primer site and UMIs. TCRdb recomputed calls from the 5' RACE reads with MiXCR, one row per CDR3 protein. Here the sample spans 350,000 to 450,000 distinct CDR3 sequences, under 20% being singletons. The table lists this clonotype with a few counts. The antigen remains unidentified. The study's findings and limits: Reappearance after the booster was observed for most primary-vaccination clones (96% CD4, less than 90% CD8). Abundant contaminating clonotypes from the bulk population could appear in FACS-sorted repertoires.

The chain is built from TRBV12-2 and TRBJ2-7. TRBV12-2 counts as a pseudogene. The specimen was PBMCs, collected before the yellow fever booster vaccination. The clonotype originates from a man younger than 35 who received the YFV17D yellow fever vaccine. CDR3 in amino acids: CASRLANQKTYEQYV. In DNA form, the CDR3 reads TGTGCAAGTCGCTTAGCGAACCAGAAGACCTACGAGCAGTACGTC.